This paragraph reports one TCR beta chain. This CDR3 has 13 amino acids. The germline V and J ends were trimmed by 2 bases and 7 bases, with 11 bases remaining between them. These data come from a study of blood T cell repertoires in COVID-19. Original analysis: Cell counts per sample came from amplifying reference gene primers. TCRdb's copy holds only in-frame clones and misses some; the assay was immunoSEQ multiplex PCR. V and J calls and clone size are given by that table; D and trimming were obtained from the DNA. The table shows over 65,000 clones, with approximately 83% occurring only once. The chain links TRBV12-3 or TRBV12-4 to TRBJ1-2, with TRBD1 as a possible D gene (5 bases). The receptor's source is a human donor in a cohort sampled during active COVID-19. Sequenced sample: peripheral blood. CDR3 in DNA: TGTGCCAGCAGTTTATCCAGGGATCGTGGCTACACCTTC. Protein sequence: CASSLSRDRGYTF.